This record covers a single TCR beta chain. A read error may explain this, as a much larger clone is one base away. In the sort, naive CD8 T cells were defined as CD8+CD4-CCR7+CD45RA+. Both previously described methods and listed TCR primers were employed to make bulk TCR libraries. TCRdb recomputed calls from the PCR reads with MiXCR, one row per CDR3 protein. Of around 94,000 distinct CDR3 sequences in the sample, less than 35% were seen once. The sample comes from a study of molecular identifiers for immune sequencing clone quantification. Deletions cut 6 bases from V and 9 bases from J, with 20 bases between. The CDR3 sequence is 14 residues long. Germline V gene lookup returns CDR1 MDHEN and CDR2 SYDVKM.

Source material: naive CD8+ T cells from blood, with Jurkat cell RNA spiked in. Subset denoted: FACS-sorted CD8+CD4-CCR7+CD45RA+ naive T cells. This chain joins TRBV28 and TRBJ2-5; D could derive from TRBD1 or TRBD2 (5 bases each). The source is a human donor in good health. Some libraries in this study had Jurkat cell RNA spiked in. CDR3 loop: CASRLQGDAEPQYF. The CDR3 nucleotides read TGTGCCAGCAGGTTACAAGGGGACGCGGAGCCCCAGTACTTC.